The rows below give T cell receptor beta chains drawn from one sample of a study of shared clonotypes between healthy human individuals. Generated by immunoSEQ multiplex PCR, the TCRdb table keeps only in-frame clones and is missing some. The sample records 2 million to 2.5 million clones, roughly 96% being singletons. Specimen: naive CD4+ T cells sorted from blood. Receptor source: a man aged 18 to 29 in good health. Each CDR3 is given with its conserved first and last residue.

>TRBV6-4|TRBJ2-7
CASTGRDRGFDEQYF
>TRBV10-3|TRBJ2-3
CAISVLAGSTDTQYF
>TRBV6-6|TRBJ2-7
CASGRGIYEQYF
>TRBV6-5|TRBJ1-5
CASSQSGQGGQPQHF
>TRBV30|TRBJ1-2
CAWSELRAGGYTF
>TRBV6-1|TRBJ2-1
CASSAGLAGGENEQFF
>TRBV11-3|TRBJ2-3
CASSFGPSTDTQYF
>TRBV5-1|TRBJ2-5
CASRSSTVPQETQYF
>TRBV9|TRBJ2-2
CASTERNTGELFF
>TRBV6-5|TRBJ2-3
CASRPLAGEDTQYF
>TRBV6-1|TRBJ2-5
CASSDGQGTRGYF
>TRBV28|TRBJ2-7
CASSLTSSYEQYF
>TRBV28|TRBJ2-5
CASSSGDQETQYF
>TRBV6-1|TRBJ1-6
CASSEQQGYNSPLHF
>TRBV6-5|TRBJ1-2
CASSRQGYGYTF
>TRBV6-5|TRBJ2-1
CASSYSRGLHNEQFF
>TRBV5-1|TRBJ2-5
CASSSQGAQETQYF
>TRBV25-1|TRBJ2-5
CASTGQGQETQYF
>TRBV11-2|TRBJ2-3
CASRSGMADTQYF
>TRBV6-6|TRBJ1-5
CASSYLGQNNQPQHF
>TRBV19|TRBJ1-5
CASSTWTGQSMNQPQHF
>TRBV11-2|TRBJ2-1
CASTPVAYNEQFF
>TRBV6-1|TRBJ1-2
CASTEALTGRYGYTF
>TRBV30|TRBJ1-6
CAWTLQGASSYNSPLHF
>TRBV28|TRBJ1-1
CASSSRLEAFF
>TRBV6-1|TRBJ1-2
CASSEQVNYGYTF
>TRBV5-4|TRBJ1-6
CASSLFLGGSSPLHF
>TRBV5-4|TRBJ2-5
CASSTSPGIAYF
>TRBV19|TRBJ2-2
CASSPRSGEKNTGELFF
>TRBV14|TRBJ1-4
CASSQGARGHNEKLFF
>TRBV25-1|TRBJ1-2
CASLAVGAGYGYTF
>TRBV4-1|TRBJ1-5
CASSPRQVSNQPQHF